Listed here is a single T cell receptor (beta chain). Libraries were prepared by immunoSEQ multiplex PCR; TCRdb keeps only in-frame clonotypes and omits some of them. This table has about 2 million clones, 95% appearing once. These data belong to a study of shared clonotypes between healthy human individuals. The germline V and J ends were trimmed by 0 bases and 4 bases, with 9 bases remaining between them. The CDR3 has 14 amino acids. CDR1 and CDR2 from the germline V gene are MNHNY and SVGAGI (reference sequence). J is TRBJ1-2 and V is TRBV6-6, with D possibly being TRBD1 (6 bases). The source is a man aged 18 to 29 in good health. Sequencing input: naive CD4+ T cells sorted from blood. Subset defined: CD45RA+ positively selected. This CDR3 reads CASSYSGGGYGYTF. The CDR3 DNA sequence: TGTGCCAGCAGTTACTCCGGGGGCGGCTATGGCTACACCTTC.